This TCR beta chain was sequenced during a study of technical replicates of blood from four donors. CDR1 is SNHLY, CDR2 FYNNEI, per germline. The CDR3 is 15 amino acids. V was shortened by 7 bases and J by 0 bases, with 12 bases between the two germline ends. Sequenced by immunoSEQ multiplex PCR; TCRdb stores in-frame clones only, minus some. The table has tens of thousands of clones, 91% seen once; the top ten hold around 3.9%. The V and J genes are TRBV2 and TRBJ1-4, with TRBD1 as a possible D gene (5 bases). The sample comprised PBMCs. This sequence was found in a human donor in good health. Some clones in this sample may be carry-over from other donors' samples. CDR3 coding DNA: TGTGCCAGCAACCAGGACACCGCAACTAATGAAAAACTGTTTTTT. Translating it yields CASNQDTATNEKLFF.